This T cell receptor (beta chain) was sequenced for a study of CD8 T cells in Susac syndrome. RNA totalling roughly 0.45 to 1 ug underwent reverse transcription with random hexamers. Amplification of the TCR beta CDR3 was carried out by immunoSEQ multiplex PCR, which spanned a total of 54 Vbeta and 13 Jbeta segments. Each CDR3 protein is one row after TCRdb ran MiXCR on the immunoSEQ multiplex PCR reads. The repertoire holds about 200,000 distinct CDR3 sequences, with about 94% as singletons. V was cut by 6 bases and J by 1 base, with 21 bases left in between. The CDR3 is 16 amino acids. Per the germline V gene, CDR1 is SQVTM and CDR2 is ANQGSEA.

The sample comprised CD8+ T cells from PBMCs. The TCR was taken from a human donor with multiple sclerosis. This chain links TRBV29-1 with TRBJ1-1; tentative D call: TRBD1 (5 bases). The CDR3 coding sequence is TGCAGCGTGACCGATCCGCGAGACAGAGGGAACACTGAAGCTTTCTTT. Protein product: CSVTDPRDRGNTEAFF.